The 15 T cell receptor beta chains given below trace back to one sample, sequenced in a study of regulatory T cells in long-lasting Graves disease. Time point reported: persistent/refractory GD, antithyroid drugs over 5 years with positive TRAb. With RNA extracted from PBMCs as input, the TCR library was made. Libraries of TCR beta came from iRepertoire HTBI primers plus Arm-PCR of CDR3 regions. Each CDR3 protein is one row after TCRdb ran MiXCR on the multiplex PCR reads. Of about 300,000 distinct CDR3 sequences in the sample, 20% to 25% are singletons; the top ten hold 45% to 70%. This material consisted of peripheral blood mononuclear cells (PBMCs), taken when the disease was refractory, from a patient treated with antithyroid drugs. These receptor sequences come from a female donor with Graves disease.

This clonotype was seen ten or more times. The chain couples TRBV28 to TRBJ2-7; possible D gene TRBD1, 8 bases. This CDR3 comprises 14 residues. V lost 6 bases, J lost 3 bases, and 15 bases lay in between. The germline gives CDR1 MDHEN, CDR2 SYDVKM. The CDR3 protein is CASRGGTGLYEQYF. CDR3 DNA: TGTGCCAGCAGGGGGGGGACAGGCCTCTACGAGCAGTACTTC.

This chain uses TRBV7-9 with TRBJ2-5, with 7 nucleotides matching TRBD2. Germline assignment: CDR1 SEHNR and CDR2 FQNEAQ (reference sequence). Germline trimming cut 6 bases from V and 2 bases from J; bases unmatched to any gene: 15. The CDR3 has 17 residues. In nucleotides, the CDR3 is TGTGCCAGCAGGACTACAAGCGGGACCCTCTCGCAAGAGACCCAGTACTTC. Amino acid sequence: CASRTTSGTLSQETQYF.

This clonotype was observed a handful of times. The CDR3: CASSILLAGAKNIQYF. The CDR3 DNA follows: TGCGCCAGCAGCATCCTATTAGCGGGAGCCAAAAACATTCAGTACTTC. The J gene is TRBJ2-4, the V gene TRBV4-1, with 7 bases lining up with TRBD2. CDR1 is MGHRA, CDR2 YSYEKL, per germline. V dropped 5 bases and J dropped 0; count of bases not matched to a gene: 7. The CDR3 spans 16 residues.

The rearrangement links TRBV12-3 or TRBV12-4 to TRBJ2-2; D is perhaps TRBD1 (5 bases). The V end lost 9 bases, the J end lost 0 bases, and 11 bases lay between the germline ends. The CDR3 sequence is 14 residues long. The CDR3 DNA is TGTGCCAGTGGGGCCCAATCGAACACCGGGGAGCTGTTTTTT. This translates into CASGAQSNTGELFF.

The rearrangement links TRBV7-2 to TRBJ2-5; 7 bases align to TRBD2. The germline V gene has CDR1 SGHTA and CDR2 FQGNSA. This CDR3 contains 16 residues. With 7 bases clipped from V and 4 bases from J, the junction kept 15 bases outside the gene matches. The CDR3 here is CASNQQLGLVGETQYF. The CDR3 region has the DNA TGTGCCAGCAACCAACAACTCGGACTAGTGGGAGAGACCCAGTACTTC.

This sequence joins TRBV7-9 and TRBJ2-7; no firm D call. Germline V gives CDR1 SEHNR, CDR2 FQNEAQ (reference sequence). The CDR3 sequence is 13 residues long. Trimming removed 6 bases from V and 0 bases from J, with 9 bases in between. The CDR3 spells CASRGVSSYEQYF. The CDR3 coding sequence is TGTGCCAGCAGGGGTGTTAGCTCCTACGAGCAGTACTTC.

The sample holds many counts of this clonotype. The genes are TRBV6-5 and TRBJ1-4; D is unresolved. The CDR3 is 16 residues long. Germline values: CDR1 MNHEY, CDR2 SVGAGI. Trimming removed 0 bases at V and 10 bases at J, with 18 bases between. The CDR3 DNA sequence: TGTGCCAGCAGTTACTCGATAGCGGCAGGCTATGGAAAACTGTTTTTT. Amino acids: CASSYSIAAGYGKLFF.

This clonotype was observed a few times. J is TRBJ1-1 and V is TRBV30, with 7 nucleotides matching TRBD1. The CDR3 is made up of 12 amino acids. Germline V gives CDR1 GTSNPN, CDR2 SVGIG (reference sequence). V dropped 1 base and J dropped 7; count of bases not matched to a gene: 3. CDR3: CAWSETGLEAFF. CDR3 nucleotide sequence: TGTGCCTGGAGTGAGACAGGGCTTGAAGCTTTCTTT.

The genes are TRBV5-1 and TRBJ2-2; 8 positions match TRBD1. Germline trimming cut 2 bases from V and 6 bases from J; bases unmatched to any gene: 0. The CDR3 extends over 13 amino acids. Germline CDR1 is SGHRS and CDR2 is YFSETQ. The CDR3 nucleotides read TGCGCCAGCAGCTTACAGGGGGCCGGGGAGCTGTTTTTT. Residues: CASSLQGAGELFF. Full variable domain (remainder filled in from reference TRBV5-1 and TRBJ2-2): KAGVTQTPRYLIKTRGQQVTLSCSPISGHRSVSWYQQTPGQGLQFLFEYFSETQRNKGNFPGRFSGRQFSNSRSEMNVSTLELGDSALYLCASSLQGAGELFFGEGSRLTVL.

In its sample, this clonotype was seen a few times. In DNA, the CDR3 is TGTGCCTGGAGTTCCCCCGTAACAGGGCTTGGTACTGAAGCTTTCTTT. Translating it yields CAWSSPVTGLGTEAFF. The chain is built from TRBV30 and TRBJ1-1; a possible D gene is TRBD1 (6 bases). This CDR3 is 16 amino acids long. V was shortened by 2 bases and J by 5 bases, with 21 bases between the two germline ends. Germline assignment: CDR1 GTSNPN and CDR2 SVGIG (reference sequence). The full variable domain, with the rest looked up from reference TRBV30 and TRBJ1-1, is SQTIHQWPATLVQPVGSPLSLECTVEGTSNPNLYWYRQAAGRGLQLLFYSVGIGQISSEVPQNLSASRPQDRQFILSSKKLLLSDSGFYLCAWSSPVTGLGTEAFFGQGTRLTVV.

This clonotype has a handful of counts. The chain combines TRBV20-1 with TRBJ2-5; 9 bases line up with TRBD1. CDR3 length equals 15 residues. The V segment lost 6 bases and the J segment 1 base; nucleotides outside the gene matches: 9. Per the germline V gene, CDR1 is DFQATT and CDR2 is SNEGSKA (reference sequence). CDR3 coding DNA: TGCAGTGCAGAATCCGGGACAGGGACCCAAGAGACCCAGTACTTC. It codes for CSAESGTGTQETQYF.

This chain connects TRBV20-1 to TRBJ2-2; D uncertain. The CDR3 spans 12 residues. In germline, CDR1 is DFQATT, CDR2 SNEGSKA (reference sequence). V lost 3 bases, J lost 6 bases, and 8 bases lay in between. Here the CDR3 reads CSARANAGELFF. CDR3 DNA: TGCAGTGCTAGGGCTAATGCCGGGGAGCTGTTTTTT.

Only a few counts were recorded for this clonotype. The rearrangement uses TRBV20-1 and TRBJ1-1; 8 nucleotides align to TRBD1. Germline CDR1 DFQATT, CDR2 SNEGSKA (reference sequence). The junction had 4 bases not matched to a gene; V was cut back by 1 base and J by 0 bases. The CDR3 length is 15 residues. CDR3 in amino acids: CSARVPGGMNTEAFF. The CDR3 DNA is TGCAGTGCTAGAGTGCCAGGGGGCATGAACACTGAAGCTTTCTTT.

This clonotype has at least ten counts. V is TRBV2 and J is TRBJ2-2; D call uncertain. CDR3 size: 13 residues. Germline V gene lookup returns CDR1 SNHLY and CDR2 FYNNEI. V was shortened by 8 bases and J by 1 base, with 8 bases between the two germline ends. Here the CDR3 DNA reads TGTGCCAGCTCGTGGAGGAACACCGGGGAGCTGTTTTTT. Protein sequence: CASSWRNTGELFF.

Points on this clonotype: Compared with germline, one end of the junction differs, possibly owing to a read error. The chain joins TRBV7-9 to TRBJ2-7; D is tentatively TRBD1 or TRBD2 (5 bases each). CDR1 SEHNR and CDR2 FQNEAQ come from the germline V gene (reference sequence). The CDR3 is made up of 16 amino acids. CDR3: CVSSLPEGEHSYEQYF. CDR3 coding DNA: TGTGTCAGCAGCTTACCAGAAGGGGAGCACTCCTACGAGCAGTACTTC.